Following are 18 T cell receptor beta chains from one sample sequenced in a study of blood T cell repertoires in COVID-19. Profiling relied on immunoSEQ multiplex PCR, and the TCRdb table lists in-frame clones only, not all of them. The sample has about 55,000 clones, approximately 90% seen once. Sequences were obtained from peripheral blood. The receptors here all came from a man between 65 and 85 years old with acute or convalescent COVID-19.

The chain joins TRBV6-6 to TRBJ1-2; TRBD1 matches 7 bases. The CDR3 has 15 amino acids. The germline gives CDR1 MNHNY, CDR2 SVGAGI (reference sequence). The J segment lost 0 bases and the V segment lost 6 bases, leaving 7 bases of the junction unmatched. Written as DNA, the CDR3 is TGTGCCAGCAGAGCCGGGGGACAGTCTAACTATGGCTACACCTTC. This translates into CASRAGGQSNYGYTF.

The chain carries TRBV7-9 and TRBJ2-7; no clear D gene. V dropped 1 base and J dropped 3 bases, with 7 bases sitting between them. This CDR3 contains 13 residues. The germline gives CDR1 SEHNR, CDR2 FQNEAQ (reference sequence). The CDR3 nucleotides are TGTGCCAGCAGCTTAGGCAGGTTCTACGAGCAGTACGTC. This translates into CASSLGRFYEQYV.

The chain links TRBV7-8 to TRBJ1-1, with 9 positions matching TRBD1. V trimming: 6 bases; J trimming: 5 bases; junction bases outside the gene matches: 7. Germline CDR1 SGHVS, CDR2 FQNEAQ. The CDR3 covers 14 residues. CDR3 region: CASRVRQGGTEAFF. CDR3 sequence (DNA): TGTGCCAGCAGGGTTAGACAGGGGGGAACTGAAGCTTTCTTT.

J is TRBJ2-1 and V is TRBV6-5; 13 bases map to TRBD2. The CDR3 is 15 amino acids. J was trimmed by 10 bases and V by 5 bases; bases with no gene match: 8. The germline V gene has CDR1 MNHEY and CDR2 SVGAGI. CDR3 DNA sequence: TGTGCCAGCAGTCGGACTAGCGGGGGCTGGGAAGAGCAGTTCTTC. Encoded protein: CASSRTSGGWEEQFF.

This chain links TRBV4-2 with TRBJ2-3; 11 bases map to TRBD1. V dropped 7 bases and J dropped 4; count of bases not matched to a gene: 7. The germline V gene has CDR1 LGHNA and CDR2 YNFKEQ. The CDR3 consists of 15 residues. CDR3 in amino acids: CASTPQGQGADTQYF. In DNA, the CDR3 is TGTGCCAGCACTCCCCAGGGACAGGGGGCAGATACGCAGTATTTT.

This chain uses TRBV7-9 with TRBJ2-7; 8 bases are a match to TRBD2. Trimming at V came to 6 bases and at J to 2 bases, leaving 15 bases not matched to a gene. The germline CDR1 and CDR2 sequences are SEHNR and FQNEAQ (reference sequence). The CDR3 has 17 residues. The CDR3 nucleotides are TGTGCCAGCAGTTCACCGATTAGCGGGACTTTTACCTACGAGCAGTACTTC. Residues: CASSSPISGTFTYEQYF.

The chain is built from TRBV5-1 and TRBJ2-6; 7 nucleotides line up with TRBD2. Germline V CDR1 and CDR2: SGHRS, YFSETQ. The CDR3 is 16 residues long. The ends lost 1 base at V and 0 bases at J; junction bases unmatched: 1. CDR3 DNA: TGCGCCAGCAGCTTGAGCGGGGCCTCTGGGGCCAACGTCCTGACTTTC. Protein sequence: CASSLSGASGANVLTF.

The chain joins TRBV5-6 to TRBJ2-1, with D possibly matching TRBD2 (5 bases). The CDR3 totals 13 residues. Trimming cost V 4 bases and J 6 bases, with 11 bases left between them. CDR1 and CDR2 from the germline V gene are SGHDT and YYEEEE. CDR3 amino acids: CASSTRVSNEQFF. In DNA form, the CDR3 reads TGTGCCAGCAGCACTAGGGTCTCCAATGAGCAGTTCTTC.

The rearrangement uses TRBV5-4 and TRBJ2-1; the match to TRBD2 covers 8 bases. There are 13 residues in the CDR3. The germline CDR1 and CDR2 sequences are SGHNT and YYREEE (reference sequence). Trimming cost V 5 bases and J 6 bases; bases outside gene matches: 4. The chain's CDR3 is CASSLGLANEQFF. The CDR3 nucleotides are TGTGCCAGCAGTCTTGGACTAGCCAATGAGCAGTTCTTC.

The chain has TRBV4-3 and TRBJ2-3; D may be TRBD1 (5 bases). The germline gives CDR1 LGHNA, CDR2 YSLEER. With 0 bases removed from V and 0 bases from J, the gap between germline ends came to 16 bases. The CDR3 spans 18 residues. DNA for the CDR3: TGCGCCAGCAGCCAAGAGCCCCGACAGAGACTGAGCACAGATACGCAGTATTTT. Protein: CASSQEPRQRLSTDTQYF.

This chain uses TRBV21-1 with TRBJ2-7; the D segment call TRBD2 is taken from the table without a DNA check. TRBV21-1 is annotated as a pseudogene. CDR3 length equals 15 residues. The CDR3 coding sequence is TGTGCCAGCAGCAAATTAATCCGGGAGGGGAGTGAGCAGTACTTC. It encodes CASSKLIREGSEQYF.

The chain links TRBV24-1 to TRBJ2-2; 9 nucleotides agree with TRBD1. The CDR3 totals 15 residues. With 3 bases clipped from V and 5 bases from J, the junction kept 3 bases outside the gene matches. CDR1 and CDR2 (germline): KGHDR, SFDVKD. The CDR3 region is CATSDPGQGTGELFF. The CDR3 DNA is TGTGCCACCAGTGATCCGGGACAGGGTACCGGGGAGCTGTTTTTT.

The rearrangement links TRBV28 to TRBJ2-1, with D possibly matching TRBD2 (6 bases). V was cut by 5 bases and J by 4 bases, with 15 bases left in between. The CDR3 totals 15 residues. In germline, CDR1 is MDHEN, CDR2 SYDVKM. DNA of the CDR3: TGTGCCAGCAGTCGTAGTGGCGGGGTTTACAATGAGCAGTTCTTC. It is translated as CASSRSGGVYNEQFF.

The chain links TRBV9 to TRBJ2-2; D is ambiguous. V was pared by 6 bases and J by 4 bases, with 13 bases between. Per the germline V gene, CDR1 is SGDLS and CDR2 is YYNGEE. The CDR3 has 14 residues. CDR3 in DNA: TGTGCCAGCAACCCAGACTCGGTCACCGGGGAGCTGTTTTTT. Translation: CASNPDSVTGELFF.

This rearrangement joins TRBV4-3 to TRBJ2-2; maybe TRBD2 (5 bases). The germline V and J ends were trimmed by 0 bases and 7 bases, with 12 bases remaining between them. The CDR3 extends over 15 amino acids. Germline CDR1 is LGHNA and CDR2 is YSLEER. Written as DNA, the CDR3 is TGCGCCAGCAGCCAAGATAGAGGGCGCAACGGGGAGCTGTTTTTT. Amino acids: CASSQDRGRNGELFF.

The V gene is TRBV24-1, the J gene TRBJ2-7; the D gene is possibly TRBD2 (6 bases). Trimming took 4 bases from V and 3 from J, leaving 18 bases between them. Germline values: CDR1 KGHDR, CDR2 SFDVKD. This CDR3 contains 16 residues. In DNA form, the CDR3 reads TGTGCCACCAGTGAACCTCGCCGGGACGGGAGCTACGAGCAGTACTTC. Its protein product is CATSEPRRDGSYEQYF.

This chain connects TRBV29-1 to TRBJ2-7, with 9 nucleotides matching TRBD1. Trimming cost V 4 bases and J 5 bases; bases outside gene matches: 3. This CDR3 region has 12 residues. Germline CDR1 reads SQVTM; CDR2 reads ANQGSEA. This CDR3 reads CSVGTGVHEQYF. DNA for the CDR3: TGCAGCGTTGGGACAGGGGTCCACGAGCAGTACTTC.

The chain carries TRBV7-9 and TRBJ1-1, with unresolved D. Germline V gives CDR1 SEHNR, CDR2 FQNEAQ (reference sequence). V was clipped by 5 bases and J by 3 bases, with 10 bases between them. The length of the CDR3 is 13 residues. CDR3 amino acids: CASSPAADTEAFF. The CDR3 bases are TGTGCCAGCAGCCCAGCGGCTGACACTGAAGCTTTCTTT.